The 22 T cell receptor beta chains given below trace back to one sample, sequenced in a study of OX40 agonist ivuxolimab in advanced cancers. Generated by immunoSEQ multiplex PCR, the TCRdb table keeps only in-frame clones and is missing some. Of 65,000 to 100,000 clones in the sample, about 90% are singletons; the top ten hold less than 0.35%. This specimen consisted of CD4+ or CD8+ T cells sorted from blood, obtained in a trial of the OX40 agonist ivuxolimab. These receptors originate from an adult with an advanced solid tumor such as melanoma, head and neck, liver or kidney cancer.

The chain employs TRBV23-1 and TRBJ1-1; 7 nucleotides align to TRBD1. TRBV23-1 belongs to the ORF category, with a function that is uncertain. This CDR3 has 15 residues. The trim removed 2 bases at V and 6 bases at J, leaving 9 bases unmatched. CDR3 in amino acids: CASSQVRQGFAEAFF. The CDR3 coding sequence is TGCGCCAGCAGTCAAGTCAGACAGGGATTTGCTGAAGCTTTCTTT.

The CDR3, as DNA: TGTGCCAGCAGGGATCAGGGGTTCTCCTACGAGCAGTACTTC. Translating it yields CASRDQGFSYEQYF. V is TRBV6-6 and J is TRBJ2-7, with D perhaps TRBD1 (6 bases). Per the germline V gene, CDR1 is MNHNY and CDR2 is SVGAGI (reference sequence). The V and J ends lost 6 bases and 0 bases respectively, with 12 bases between them. The CDR3 sequence is 14 residues long.

This chain uses TRBV5-4 with TRBJ1-5; possibly TRBD1 for D (5 bases). CDR3 length: 13 residues. CDR1 SGHNT and CDR2 YYREEE come from the germline V gene (reference sequence). Trimming removed 0 bases from V and 10 bases from J, with 11 bases in between. The DNA for the CDR3 is TGTGCCAGCAGCTTGGAGGCTGGGGGACCCCAGCATTTT. It yields the protein CASSLEAGGPQHF. Drawing the rest from reference TRBV5-4 and TRBJ1-5, the complete variable domain is ETGVTQSPTHLIKTRGQQVTLRCSSQSGHNTVSWYQQALGQGPQFIFQYYREEENGRGNFPPRFSGLQFPNYSSELNVNALELDDSALYLCASSLEAGGPQHFGDGTRLSIL.

The chain recombines TRBV5-6 with TRBJ1-6, with a tentative D call TRBD1 (6 bases). Germline V gene sequence: CDR1 SGHDT, CDR2 YYEEEE. CDR3 length equals 15 residues. V was clipped by 3 bases and J by 9 bases, with 16 bases between them. The CDR3 sequence is CASSSTTQGTSPLHF. The DNA of the CDR3 is TGTGCCAGCAGCTCGACGACACAGGGTACTTCACCCCTCCACTTT. Complete variable domain (other parts from reference TRBV5-6 and TRBJ1-6): DAGVTQSPTHLIKTRGQQVTLRCSPKSGHDTVSWYQQALGQGPQFIFQYYEEEERQRGNFPDRFSGHQFPNYSSELNVNALLLGDSALYLCASSSTTQGTSPLHFGNGTRLTVT.

The chain combines TRBV27 with TRBJ2-7, with a tentative D call TRBD1 (5 bases). This CDR3 spans 12 amino acids. Germline lookup yields CDR1 MNHEY and CDR2 SMNVEV (reference sequence). V dropped 2 bases and J dropped 10 bases, with 12 bases sitting between them. This CDR3 reads CASSLRQRTQYF. The CDR3 bases are TGTGCCAGCAGTTTAAGACAGCGTACTCAGTACTTC.

The rearrangement joins TRBV18 to TRBJ2-3, with D possibly being TRBD1 or TRBD2 (7 bases each). The CDR3 spans 17 residues. Germline CDR1 reads KGHSH; CDR2 reads LQKENI. V was cut by 3 bases and J by 6 bases, with 22 bases left in between. The CDR3 here is CASSPRAGGGTEDTQYF. The DNA for the CDR3 is TGTGCCAGCTCACCCCGAGCAGGGGGGGGTACAGAGGATACGCAGTATTTT. Using reference TRBV18 and TRBJ2-3 for the parts outside the CDR3, the full variable domain is NAGVMQNPRHLVRRRGQEARLRCSPMKGHSHVYWYRQLPEEGLKFMVYLQKENIIDESGMPKERFSAEFPKEGPSILRIQQVVRGDSAAYFCASSPRAGGGTEDTQYFGPGTRLTVL.

J is TRBJ2-1 and V is TRBV5-5; 7 bases are a match to TRBD1. Germline CDR1 SGHKS, CDR2 YYEKEE (reference sequence). V lost 3 bases and J lost 0; bases outside the gene matches: 6. The CDR3 loop spans 16 amino acids. As DNA, the CDR3 is TGTGCCAGCAGCTCCGGACAGGTTAGCTCCTACAATGAGCAGTTCTTC. Translating it yields CASSSGQVSSYNEQFF.

CDR3: CASSLDSYRVGGYTF. The DNA for the CDR3 is TGTGCCAGCAGCTTAGATAGCTACAGGGTTGGGGGCTACACCTTC. The genes are TRBV11-2 and TRBJ1-2, with D possibly matching TRBD1 (6 bases). Per germline, CDR1 SGHAT and CDR2 FQNNGV. This CDR3 is 15 amino acids long. V was clipped by 0 bases and J by 8 bases, with 16 bases between them.

The chain combines TRBV7-9 with TRBJ1-6; tentatively, D is TRBD1 (5 bases). Germline V gene lookup returns CDR1 SEHNR and CDR2 FQNEAQ (reference sequence). This CDR3 spans 12 amino acids. V was clipped by 5 bases and J by 10 bases, with 9 bases between them. In nucleotides, the CDR3 is TGTGCCAGCAGCGAGGGGCGATCACCCCTCCACTTT. It specifies CASSEGRSPLHF.

V usage is TRBV7-6 and J usage is TRBJ2-1; 8 bases match TRBD1. This CDR3 has 18 residues. Germline trimming cut 5 bases from V and 6 bases from J; bases unmatched to any gene: 18. Germline CDR1 is SGHVS and CDR2 is FNYEAQ. Written as DNA, the CDR3 is TGTGCCAGCAGCGTTCCGGGACAGGCTCCGATTCCGCCCAATGAGCAGTTCTTC. This encodes CASSVPGQAPIPPNEQFF.

This clone occurred once. The V and J genes are TRBV25-1 and TRBJ1-6, with TRBD1 as a possible D gene (5 bases). Trimming took 5 bases from V and 7 from J, leaving 18 bases between them. The CDR3 has 16 residues. The germline V gene has CDR1 MGHDK and CDR2 SYGVNS. The CDR3 DNA reads TGTGCCAGCAGTAACTCTCTGGGGCTTGGGAATTCACCCCTCCACTTT. Encoded protein: CASSNSLGLGNSPLHF.

The chain's CDR3 is CASSLGLTSSEQYF. CDR3 in DNA: TGTGCCAGCTCACTGGGACTCACATCATCCGAGCAGTACTTC. This chain joins TRBV18 and TRBJ2-7; tentatively, D is TRBD2 (6 bases). V lost 4 bases and J 6 bases, leaving 16 bases between the germline ends. This CDR3 is built from 14 residues. Germline values: CDR1 KGHSH, CDR2 LQKENI.

CDR3 sequence: CASSPEGGNTGELFF. CDR3 DNA: TGTGCCAGCAGTCCGGAAGGGGGGAACACCGGGGAGCTGTTTTTT. The chain is built from TRBV9 and TRBJ2-2; D may be TRBD1 (6 bases). The CDR3 covers 15 residues. The V and J ends lost 5 bases and 1 base respectively, with 12 bases between them. Per the germline V gene, CDR1 is SGDLS and CDR2 is YYNGEE.

The J gene is TRBJ1-2, the V gene TRBV25-1; unclear D gene. The CDR3 length is 13 residues. CDR1 and CDR2 (germline): MGHDK, SYGVNS. Between the trimmed V and J ends, which lost 4 bases and 7 bases, there was a span of 13 bases. CDR3 loop: CASSVKELGGYTF. The DNA of the CDR3 is TGTGCCAGCAGTGTAAAGGAGCTCGGTGGCTACACCTTC.

The chain has TRBV5-4 and TRBJ2-3, with no clear D. There are 15 residues in the CDR3. V was pared by 5 bases and J by 0 bases, with 13 bases between. CDR1 is SGHNT, CDR2 YYREEE, per germline (reference sequence). The CDR3 bases are TGTGCCAGCAGTTTACCGGGCTCGAGCACAGATACGCAGTATTTT. This codes for CASSLPGSSTDTQYF.

The V call is TRBV7-3, the J call TRBJ2-1; TRBD2 matches 8 bases. This CDR3 region has 18 residues. Looked up from germline, CDR1 is SGHTA and CDR2 is FQGTGA. V dropped 5 bases and J dropped 5; count of bases not matched to a gene: 17. CDR3 DNA sequence: TGTGCCAGCAGCGCTCCCCTAGGTTCGGGGGGGGCAGACAATGAGCAGTTCTTC. This codes for CASSAPLGSGGADNEQFF.

The chain combines TRBV11-2 with TRBJ2-7, with D uncertain. This CDR3 contains 13 residues. Per germline, CDR1 SGHAT and CDR2 FQNNGV. V lost 5 bases and J 3 bases, leaving 11 bases between the germline ends. CDR3 DNA: TGTGCCAGCAGCCGGGCCGGTCACTACGAGCAGTACTTC. It specifies CASSRAGHYEQYF.

The J gene is TRBJ1-4, the V gene TRBV2; no firm D call. V was clipped by 4 bases and J by 7 bases, with 7 bases between them. CDR3 length: 12 residues. Germline V gene data show CDR1 as SNHLY and CDR2 as FYNNEI. Written as DNA, the CDR3 is TGTGCCAGCAGTGGTATCAGTGAAAAACTGTTTTTT. Translated, it gives CASSGISEKLFF.

The chain employs TRBV10-1 and TRBJ2-1; D possibly matches TRBD1 or TRBD2 (5 bases each). V was cut by 2 bases and J by 0 bases, with 8 bases left in between. The CDR3 is made up of 15 amino acids. Looked up from germline, CDR1 is WNHNN and CDR2 is SYGVQD (reference sequence). CDR3 bases: TGCGCCAGCAGTGAGGCAGGGAGCTCCTACAATGAGCAGTTCTTC. Protein product: CASSEAGSSYNEQFF.

The chain has TRBV5-1 and TRBJ2-1; the match to TRBD1 covers 7 bases. CDR3 length equals 14 residues. The J segment lost 8 bases and the V segment lost 2 bases, leaving 7 bases of the junction unmatched. Germline V gene data show CDR1 as SGHRS and CDR2 as YFSETQ. Here the CDR3 reads CASSLRQGRDEQFF. The CDR3 bases are TGCGCCAGCAGCTTACGACAGGGTAGAGATGAGCAGTTCTTC.

The chain is built from TRBV30 and TRBJ1-2; the D gene is possibly TRBD1 (6 bases). With 0 bases removed from V and 8 bases from J, the gap between germline ends came to 10 bases. Germline-derived CDR1 and CDR2 are GTSNPN and SVGIG (reference sequence). This CDR3 spans 12 amino acids. CDR3 coding DNA: TGTGCCTGGAGTGTAGGACAGACGGGCTACACCTTC. It specifies CAWSVGQTGYTF.

V is TRBV7-6 and J is TRBJ1-5, with TRBD1 identical over 10 bases. This CDR3 is built from 15 residues. Trimming took 5 bases from V and 6 from J; bases not matched to a gene: 7. CDR1 and CDR2 (germline): SGHVS, FNYEAQ. The DNA of the CDR3 is TGTGCCAGCAGCCCCCAGACAGGGGGCGGTCAGCCCCAGCATTTT. Translated, it gives CASSPQTGGGQPQHF.